This TCR beta chain was captured by sequencing in a study of blood T cell repertoires in COVID-19. The protocol was immunoSEQ multiplex PCR, while the TCRdb copy is restricted to in-frame clones and leaves out a portion. The sample carries under 400,000 clones, about 87% recorded once. The germline V gene encodes CDR1 SGHTA and CDR2 FQGNSA. This CDR3 is built from 17 residues. J lost 6 bases, V lost 1 base, and 9 bases had no gene match. During active infection, Seattle patients enrolled and were then monitored through disease. This chain uses TRBV7-2 with TRBJ1-2; TRBD1 matches at 12 bases. The clonotype was recovered from a woman under 40 with COVID-19, enrolled during active disease. The sample consisted of peripheral blood. The CDR3, as DNA: TGTGCCAGCAGCTTAGAATCCGGGACAGGGGGCGATCATGGCTACACCTTC. It is translated as CASSLESGTGGDHGYTF.